Following are 20 T cell receptor beta chains from one sample sequenced in a study of molecular identifiers for immune sequencing clone quantification. TCRdb ran MiXCR on the PCR reads and lists one entry per CDR3 protein. This table has about 60,000 distinct CDR3 sequences, around a fifth appearing once. The sample taken for sequencing was naive CD8+ T cells from blood, with Jurkat cell RNA spiked in. Subset described: FACS-sorted CD8+CD4-CCR7+CD45RA+ naive T cells. The receptors stem from a human donor in good health. Some libraries in this study had Jurkat cell RNA spiked in.

Notes on this clonotype: A much more abundant neighbour one base away suggests this may be a read error. The chain couples TRBV2 to TRBJ2-5; weak D call: TRBD1 (6 bases). CDR1 is SNHLY and CDR2 is FYNNEI in the germline V gene. The CDR3 consists of 12 residues. Between the trimmed V and J ends, which lost 5 bases and 10 bases, there was a span of 14 bases. The CDR3 DNA reads as TGTGCCAGCAGTCGGCTGCAGGGGTTCCAGTACTTC. Amino acids: CASSRLQGFQYF.

This clonotype was counted many times. The rearrangement uses TRBV10-3 and TRBJ1-2; TRBD1 aligns across 7 bases. Germline trimming cut 10 bases from V and 4 bases from J; bases unmatched to any gene: 15. The CDR3 length is 15 residues. Germline CDR1 is ENHRY and CDR2 is SYGVKD. In DNA, the CDR3 is TGTGCCACGGGACAGCCGACAGAACCACTCTATGGCTACACCTTC. Translation gives CATGQPTEPLYGYTF.

The chain joins TRBV24-1 to TRBJ2-1; either TRBD1 or TRBD2 may fit D (5 bases each). The CDR3 has 18 amino acids. Trimming took off 5 bases at V and 4 bases at J, with 23 bases between the two ends. Germline lookup yields CDR1 KGHDR and CDR2 SFDVKD. The CDR3 DNA is TGTGCCACCAGTGTCCCGGGTGATCCGGGACCTGGGTACAATGAGCAGTTCTTC. Its translation: CATSVPGDPGPGYNEQFF.

This clonotype was detected ten times or more. V usage is TRBV7-2 and J usage is TRBJ2-7; D perhaps matches TRBD2 (5 bases). Germline assignment: CDR1 SGHTA and CDR2 FQGNSA. The CDR3 runs to 14 residues. V shed 0 bases and J shed 4 bases, with 10 bases lying between them. Here the CDR3 reads CASSLAQTGYEQYF. CDR3 DNA: TGTGCCAGCAGCTTAGCGCAAACGGGGTACGAGCAGTACTTC. The full variable domain, in which reference TRBV7-2 and TRBJ2-7 provide the parts outside the CDR3, is GAGVSQSPSNKVTEKGKDVELRCDPISGHTALYWYRQSLGQGLEFLIYFQGNSAPDKSGLPSDRFSAERTGGSVSTLTIQRTQQEDSAVYLCASSLAQTGYEQYFGPGTRLTVT.

Ten or more counts support this clonotype. The V call is TRBV28, the J call TRBJ1-3; D uncertain. CDR1 and CDR2 (germline): MDHEN, SYDVKM. CDR3 length equals 15 residues. V lost 5 bases, J lost 3 bases, and 14 bases lay in between. The CDR3 protein is CASSPRTGFGNTIYF. Here the CDR3 DNA reads TGTGCCAGCAGTCCCAGAACGGGCTTTGGAAACACCATATATTTT.

This clonotype was seen a few times. The chain carries TRBV5-5 and TRBJ1-2; D remains unclear. This CDR3 is 14 amino acids long. V was shortened by 0 bases and J by 4 bases, with 10 bases between the two germline ends. Germline CDR1 SGHKS, CDR2 YYEKEE (reference sequence). DNA for the CDR3: TGTGCCAGCAGCTTGGCCGTCCAGTCCTATGGCTACACCTTC. Residues: CASSLAVQSYGYTF.

The gene calls are TRBV7-9 and TRBJ2-1; 7 positions agree with TRBD1. This CDR3 spans 20 amino acids. V trimming: 1 base; J trimming: 0 bases; junction bases outside the gene matches: 15. CDR1 and CDR2 (germline): SEHNR, FQNEAQ (reference sequence). CDR3 coding DNA: TGTGCCAGCAGCTTAGTTAGTTCGACAGGGTCGGGGAGCTCCTACAATGAGCAGTTCTTC. It specifies CASSLVSSTGSGSSYNEQFF.

There are many counts of this clonotype. The chain uses TRBV30 and TRBJ2-1; 7 bases align to TRBD2. This CDR3 comprises 13 residues. The ends lost 4 bases at V and 1 base at J; junction bases unmatched: 1. Per the germline V gene, CDR1 is GTSNPN and CDR2 is SVGIG (reference sequence). This CDR3 reads CAWKLASYNEQFF. The CDR3 DNA is TGTGCCTGGAAACTAGCGTCCTACAATGAGCAGTTCTTC.

The chain is built from TRBV27 and TRBJ1-5; D unresolved. The V and J ends lost 0 bases and 7 bases respectively, with 7 bases between them. Per germline, CDR1 MNHEY and CDR2 SMNVEV (reference sequence). There are 13 residues in the CDR3. The CDR3 is CASSLSDGQPQHF. CDR3 sequence (DNA): TGTGCCAGCAGTTTATCGGACGGCCAGCCCCAGCATTTT.

This clonotype was found many times. V and J are TRBV10-2 and TRBJ2-7; TRBD1 matches 7 bases. Trimming took 8 bases from V and 1 from J; bases not matched to a gene: 11. This CDR3 has 15 residues. Germline V CDR1 and CDR2: WSHSY, SAAADI. This CDR3 reads CASSSTGSTSYEQYF. CDR3 nucleotide sequence: TGCGCCAGCTCGTCGACAGGGTCGACTTCCTACGAGCAGTACTTC.

This clonotype was counted ten times or more. The chain carries TRBV27 and TRBJ2-3; D might be TRBD1 or TRBD2, each matching 5 bases. The CDR3 has 15 residues. V lost 3 bases, J lost 1 base, and 11 bases lay in between. Germline V gives CDR1 MNHEY, CDR2 SMNVEV (reference sequence). CDR3 sequence: CASSLGVAGTDTQYF. CDR3 coding DNA: TGTGCCAGCAGTTTGGGGGTAGCTGGCACAGATACGCAGTATTTT.

CDR3 DNA: TGTGCCATCAGTGTCGGGACTAGCGGGAGCGGCTCCTACAATGAGCAGTTCTTC. Amino acid sequence: CAISVGTSGSGSYNEQFF. The rearrangement joins TRBV10-3 to TRBJ2-1; 14 bases line up with TRBD2. The CDR3 is 18 residues long. Germline-derived CDR1 and CDR2 are ENHRY and SYGVKD. Unmatched junction bases numbered 5, after V lost 4 bases and J lost 0 bases.

This clonotype was found a few times. The gene calls are TRBV11-2 and TRBJ2-7, with a tentative D call TRBD2 (6 bases). The length of the CDR3 is 13 residues. V dropped 5 bases and J dropped 3 bases, with 11 bases sitting between them. Germline CDR1 is SGHAT and CDR2 is FQNNGV. The CDR3 sequence: CASSPGLIYEQYF. The CDR3 bases are TGTGCCAGCAGCCCAGGACTAATCTACGAGCAGTACTTC. The whole variable domain, filled in from reference TRBV11-2 and TRBJ2-7, reads EAGVAQSPRYKIIEKRQSVAFWCNPISGHATLYWYQQILGQGPKLLIQFQNNGVVDDSQLPKDRFSAERLKGVDSTLKIQPAKLEDSAVYLCASSPGLIYEQYFGPGTRLTVT.

This clonotype has a count of ten or more. V and J are TRBV7-9 and TRBJ2-3, with TRBD1 as a possible D gene (5 bases). The germline V gene has CDR1 SEHNR and CDR2 FQNEAQ (reference sequence). V was cut by 3 bases and J by 5 bases, with 21 bases left in between. This CDR3 has 17 residues. The DNA of the CDR3 is TGTGCCAGCAGCTTTCATGACGGTTTCAGGGTGGAAGATACGCAGTATTTT. Translated, it gives CASSFHDGFRVEDTQYF.

This clonotype has at least ten counts. The J gene is TRBJ2-2, the V gene TRBV5-1; D is unresolved. This CDR3 has 19 amino acids. Trimming left V 0 bases short and J 6 bases short, with 24 bases between. Per germline, CDR1 SGHRS and CDR2 YFSETQ. CDR3 loop: CASSLEPPESRTVAGELFF. In DNA form, the CDR3 reads TGCGCCAGCAGCTTGGAGCCCCCAGAATCGAGAACTGTAGCCGGGGAGCTGTTTTTT.

This clonotype was detected many times. The CDR3 DNA reads as TGTGCCAGCAGACTCACAGGGTCAACTGAAGCTTTCTTT. Translated, it gives CASRLTGSTEAFF. The chain employs TRBV3-1 and TRBJ1-1; maybe TRBD1 (6 bases). Per the germline V gene, CDR1 is LGHDT and CDR2 is YNNKEL (reference sequence). Trimming took off 6 bases at V and 5 bases at J, with 13 bases between the two ends. This CDR3 is built from 13 residues.

This clonotype appeared many times. The chain carries TRBV5-1 and TRBJ2-3; tentative D call: TRBD2 (6 bases). CDR1 and CDR2 (germline): SGHRS, YFSETQ. Trimming took 10 bases from V and 0 from J, leaving 15 bases between them. The CDR3 runs to 14 residues. Written as DNA, the CDR3 is TGCGCCTCCCGGGACTCAACCAGCACAGATACGCAGTATTTT. Its translation: CASRDSTSTDTQYF.

This clonotype was seen a few times. The chain recombines TRBV6-1 with TRBJ2-7; TRBD2 matches at 10 bases. In germline, CDR1 is MNHNS, CDR2 SASEGT. The CDR3 length is 15 residues. The V segment lost 1 base and the J segment 3 bases; nucleotides outside the gene matches: 3. The CDR3, as DNA: TGTGCCAGCAGTGAAGGGACTAGCGGATTCTACGAGCAGTACTTC. As protein: CASSEGTSGFYEQYF.

Worth noting for this clonotype: A read error may explain this, as a much larger clone is one base away. The chain carries TRBV5-1 and TRBJ2-1; D unresolved. The CDR3 runs 19 residues. Germline lookup yields CDR1 SGHRS and CDR2 YFSETQ. Trimming removed 4 bases from V and 10 bases from J, with 33 bases in between. CDR3 loop: CASSDPWAPVPSPKSEQFF. CDR3 nucleotide sequence: TGCGCCAGCAGCGATCCCTGGGCCCCAGTCCCATCGCCCAAGAGCGAGCAGTTCTTC.

This clonotype was recorded many times. The genes are TRBV7-9 and TRBJ1-5; 7 positions match TRBD1. J gave up 6 bases and V 5 bases, and 4 bases lay outside the gene matches. The CDR3 runs 13 residues. The germline gives CDR1 SEHNR, CDR2 FQNEAQ (reference sequence). For the CDR3, the DNA is TGTGCCAGCAGCCAGGAGGGGGCTCAGCCCCAGCATTTT. Translated, it gives CASSQEGAQPQHF.